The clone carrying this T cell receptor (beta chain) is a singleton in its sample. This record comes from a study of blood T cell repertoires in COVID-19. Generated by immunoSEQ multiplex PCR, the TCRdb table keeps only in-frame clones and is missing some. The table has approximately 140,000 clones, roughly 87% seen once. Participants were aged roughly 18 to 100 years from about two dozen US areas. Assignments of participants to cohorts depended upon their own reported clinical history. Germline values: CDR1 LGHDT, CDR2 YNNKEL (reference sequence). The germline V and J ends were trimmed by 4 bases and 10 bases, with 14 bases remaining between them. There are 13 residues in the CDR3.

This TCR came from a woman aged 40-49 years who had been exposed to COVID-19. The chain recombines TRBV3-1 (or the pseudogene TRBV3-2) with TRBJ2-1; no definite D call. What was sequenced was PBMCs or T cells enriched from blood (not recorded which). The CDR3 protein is CASSRSETPEQFF. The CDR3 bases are TGTGCCAGCAGCCGGTCAGAAACCCCGGAGCAGTTCTTC.